This TCR beta chain appears in the sequencing data of a study of cytomegalovirus exposure and HLA in healthy donors. General study points: Researchers reported in a later analysis that common viral pathogens appeared linked to several top clusters. 150 or so TCR beta chains were listed as cytomegalovirus-associated. With later analysis, a missense DCLRE1C variant became linked to TCR beta V- and J-gene trimming. As was reported, the HLA-A and HLA-B alleles of most subjects were accurately predicted from TCR beta sequences.

On this clone itself: Its specificity is not known.

PCR involved 60 Vbeta and 13 Jbeta primers. Clones were sequenced by immunoSEQ multiplex PCR, and TCRdb holds only the in-frame ones, with some missing. Found here are around 85,000 clones, about 80% of them singletons; the top ten hold 32%. Sequencing was carried out using PBMCs. The TCR sequence derives from a man in his fifties in good health and CMV-seropositive.

This CDR3 reads CASSRVRDRIVRVYEQYF. The CDR3 DNA is TGTGCCAGCAGCAGAGTAAGGGACAGGATTGTTAGGGTCTACGAGCAGTACTTC. This rearrangement joins TRBV5-4 to TRBJ2-7, with TRBD1 matching over 8 bases. V gave up 4 bases and J gave up 3 bases; unmatched junction bases: 18. The CDR3 consists of 18 residues. The V gene's germline CDR1 is SGHNT and CDR2 YYREEE (reference sequence).